This T cell receptor beta chain was captured in a study of T cell responses to AZD1222 COVID-19 vaccine. In germline, CDR1 is GTSNPN, CDR2 SVGIG (reference sequence). The junction had 7 bases not matched to a gene; V was cut back by 4 bases and J by 10 bases. The CDR3 spans 12 residues. Study results and limitations: Of the AZD1222 recipients, only 6 or 7 were seropositive at baseline. Females outnumbered males among donors, who were mostly white British; clonal diversity was possibly underestimated.

TCRdb's table, derived via immunoSEQ multiplex PCR, lists solely in-frame clones and lacks some. Of 96,000 or so clones in the sample, 80% to 90% were seen once. About this clone: Its antigen is still unknown.

This sequence joins TRBV30 and TRBJ1-2, with 9 bases matching TRBD1. The starting material was peripheral blood, obtained on day 0 of AZD1222 vaccination. This clonotype was obtained from an adult in good health. For the CDR3, the DNA is TGTGCCTGGAATAGACAGGGGGTGCTCTACACCTTC. Protein product: CAWNRQGVLYTF.